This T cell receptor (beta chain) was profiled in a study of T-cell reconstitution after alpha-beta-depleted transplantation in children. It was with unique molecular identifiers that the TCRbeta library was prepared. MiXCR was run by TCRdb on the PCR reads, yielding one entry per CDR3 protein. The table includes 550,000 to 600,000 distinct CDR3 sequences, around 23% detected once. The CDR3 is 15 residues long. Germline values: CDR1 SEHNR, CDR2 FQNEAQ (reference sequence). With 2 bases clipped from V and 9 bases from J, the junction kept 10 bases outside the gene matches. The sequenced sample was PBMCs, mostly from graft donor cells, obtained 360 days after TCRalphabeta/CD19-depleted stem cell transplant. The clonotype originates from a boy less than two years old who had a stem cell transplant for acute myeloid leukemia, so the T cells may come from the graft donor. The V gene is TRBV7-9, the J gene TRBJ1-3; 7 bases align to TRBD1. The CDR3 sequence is CASSLPGQSFGTIYF. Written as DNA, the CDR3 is TGTGCCAGCAGCTTACCGGGACAGAGCTTTGGCACCATATATTTT.